These T cell receptor beta chains were read from a single sample in a study of blood T cell repertoires in COVID-19. Assay used: immunoSEQ multiplex PCR; TCRdb lists only in-frame clones, some missing. Of 180,000 or so clones listed, 87% are singletons. The sequenced material came from peripheral blood. These receptors all come from a woman aged 45-65 years with acute or convalescent COVID-19. Each CDR3 is given with its conserved first and last residue. D genes are given only for firm matches. Clone size, where shown, is once, few, many, or a class for clones that have expanded.

.	TRBD2	TRBJ2-4	TRBV29-1	CSVASGNNIQYF	TGCAGCGTCGCTAGCGGGAACAACATTCAGTACTTC
.	.	TRBJ2-3	TRBV30	CAWSVRGAGDTQYF	TGTGCCTGGAGTGTACGGGGGGCGGGAGATACGCAGTATTTT
.	.	TRBJ2-1	TRBV9	CASSVAGRGTNNEQFF	TGTGCCAGCAGCGTAGCGGGGAGGGGGACCAACAATGAGCAGTTCTTC
few	.	TRBJ1-3	TRBV9	CASSPQAGGQQSSGNTIYF	TGTGCCAGCAGCCCCCAAGCCGGAGGACAGCAAAGCTCTGGAAACACCATATATTTT
.	.	TRBJ2-3	TRBV6-1	CASREGGITDTQYF	TGTGCCAGCAGGGAAGGCGGGATTACAGATACGCAGTATTTT
.	TRBD2	TRBJ2-5	TRBV12-5	CASARDPGLAGFQETQYF	TGTGCTAGTGCCCGGGACCCGGGACTAGCGGGATTCCAAGAGACCCAGTACTTC
few	TRBD1	TRBJ1-5	TRBV19	CASSSYQTGGQPQHF	TGTGCCAGTTCCTCTTATCAGACAGGGGGTCAGCCCCAGCATTTT
.	TRBD1	TRBJ1-2	TRBV7-3	CASSLDRAMANYGYTF	TGTGCCAGCAGCTTAGACAGGGCCATGGCTAACTATGGCTACACCTTC
.	.	TRBJ1-2	TRBV19	CASSLGNYGYTF	TGTGCCAGTAGCCTCGGGAACTATGGCTACACCTTC
.	.	TRBJ1-1	TRBV6-6	CASSDDSGNTEAFF	TGTGCCAGCAGTGACGACAGTGGGAACACTGAAGCTTTCTTT
.	.	TRBJ2-5	TRBV11-2	CASSLSASGQETQYF	TGTGCCAGCAGCTTAAGCGCAAGCGGCCAAGAGACCCAGTACTTC
.	.	TRBJ1-3	TRBV10-1	CASNNPGQTSENTIYF	TGCGCCAGCAACAACCCGGGACAAACGTCTGAAAACACCATATATTTT
.	.	TRBJ1-3	TRBV21-1	CASSKCSSTSGNTIYF	TGTGCCAGCAGCAAGTGTAGTTCTACCTCTGGAAACACCATATATTTT
.	TRBD1	TRBJ1-1	TRBV29-1	CSVGTDLMNTEAFF	TGCAGCGTCGGGACAGACCTCATGAACACTGAAGCTTTCTTT
.	TRBD1	TRBJ2-6	TRBV7-6	CASSILRDRNSGANVLTF	TGTGCCAGCAGCATACTCCGGGACAGGAACTCTGGGGCCAACGTCCTGACTTTC
.	.	TRBJ2-7	TRBV9	CASSVSERGGREQYF	TGTGCCAGCAGCGTTTCTGAGAGGGGAGGCCGCGAGCAGTACTTC
.	.	TRBJ1-1	TRBV20-1	CSASWKRDGGAFF	TGCAGTGCTAGTTGGAAGAGGGACGGGGGAGCTTTCTTT
.	.	TRBJ2-5	TRBV5-1	CASSLQGGETQYF	TGCGCCAGCAGCCTGCAGGGGGGAGAGACCCAGTACTTC
.	.	TRBJ2-7	TRBV30	CAGGPMHFYEQYF	TGTGCCGGGGGCCCTATGCACTTCTACGAGCAGTACTTC
.	TRBD2	TRBJ2-2	TRBV9	CASSATSGRAGELFF	TGTGCCAGCAGCGCGACTAGCGGGAGAGCCGGGGAGCTGTTTTTT
.	.	TRBJ2-1	TRBV5-4	CASSLDPGTQYNEQFF	TGTGCCAGCAGCTTGGATCCGGGAACGCAGTACAATGAGCAGTTCTTC
once	.	TRBJ1-1	TRBV30	CAWGFGVSNTEAFF	TGTGCCTGGGGGTTCGGGGTTTCGAACACTGAAGCTTTCTTT
.	.	TRBJ1-2	TRBV19	CASSIALGSPGWNYGYTF	TGTGCCAGTAGTATAGCCCTCGGGTCGCCGGGGTGGAACTATGGCTACACCTTC
.	TRBD1	TRBJ1-5	TRBV19	CASSMGQGAGQPQHF	TGTGCCAGTAGTATGGGACAGGGAGCGGGGCAGCCCCAGCATTTT
.	.	TRBJ2-1	TRBV3-1/TRBV3-2	CASSPDRSNEQFF	TGTGCCAGCAGCCCGGACAGATCCAATGAGCAGTTCTTC
.	TRBD1	TRBJ2-7	TRBV10-2	CASSEPGQTYEQYF	TGCGCCAGCAGTGAGCCGGGACAGACGTACGAGCAGTACTTC
.	TRBD2	TRBJ2-1	TRBV4-3	CASSHVPGLAGGLVLEQFF	TGCGCCAGCAGCCACGTCCCGGGACTAGCGGGGGGGTTAGTCCTTGAGCAGTTCTTC
.	TRBD1	TRBJ2-7	TRBV7-2	CASSLGQGPSYEQYF	TGTGCCAGCAGCTTGGGACAGGGACCCTCCTACGAGCAGTACTTC
.	TRBD1	TRBJ1-2	TRBV11-3	CASSFPGTGVGYTF	TGTGCCAGCAGCTTTCCCGGGACAGGGGTTGGCTACACCTTC
.	TRBD2	TRBJ2-7	TRBV4-3	CASSQVAGGGEQYF	TGCGCCAGCAGCCAAGTAGCGGGAGGGGGAGAGCAGTACTTC
.	.	TRBJ2-1	TRBV25-1	CASSELIFGVEQFF	TGTGCCAGCAGTGAGTTAATCTTCGGGGTTGAGCAGTTCTTC
.	TRBD2	TRBJ2-2	TRBV4-1	CASSLVRTSGSRPGELFF	TGCGCCAGCAGCCTTGTCCGGACTAGCGGGAGTAGACCCGGGGAGCTGTTTTTT
few	.	TRBJ1-1	TRBV5-1	CASRRGERNTEAFF	TGCGCCAGCAGAAGAGGCGAGAGGAACACTGAAGCTTTCTTT
.	TRBD2	TRBJ2-7	TRBV19	CASSITSGGAPEQYF	TGTGCCAGTAGTATAACTAGCGGGGGTGCTCCCGAGCAGTACTTC
.	.	TRBJ1-6	TRBV19	CASSTVNSPLHF	TGCGCATCCTCGACAGTCAATTCACCCCTCCACTTT
.	.	TRBJ1-4	TRBV3-1/TRBV3-2	CASSQDRQGWDANEKLFF	TGTGCCAGCAGCCAAGATCGCCAGGGATGGGATGCGAATGAAAAACTGTTTTTT
.	TRBD1	TRBJ2-7	TRBV5-4	CASSSGTGVYEQYF	TGTGCCAGCAGTTCCGGGACAGGGGTGTACGAGCAGTACTTC
.	TRBD1	TRBJ2-5	TRBV27	CASSSPGQGVAETQYF	TGTGCCAGCAGTTCACCGGGACAGGGGGTGGCGGAGACCCAGTACTTC
.	.	TRBJ2-7	TRBV7-9	CASSAVWGQRGTYEQYF	TGTGCCAGCAGCGCCGTGTGGGGCCAAAGGGGTACCTACGAGCAGTACTTC
.	TRBD1	TRBJ2-7	TRBV6-2/TRBV6-3	CASTYPGTGGYEQYF	TGTGCCAGCACTTACCCCGGGACAGGGGGCTACGAGCAGTACTTC
few	.	TRBJ1-5	TRBV5-5	CASSPLTGNPQPQHF	TGTGCCAGCAGCCCCCTGACAGGAAATCCCCAGCCCCAGCATTTT
.	.	TRBJ2-7	TRBV10-3	CAISFAGVEYEQYF	TGTGCCATCAGTTTCGCAGGGGTTGAGTACGAGCAGTACTTC
.	.	TRBJ2-2	TRBV19	CASSIGEANTGELFF	TGTGCCAGTAGTATCGGGGAGGCGAACACCGGGGAGCTGTTTTTT
once	.	TRBJ1-4	TRBV7-3	CASSLIPGPNEKLFF	TGTGCCAGCAGCTTAATCCCAGGGCCTAATGAAAAACTGTTTTTT
.	.	TRBJ2-7	TRBV9	CASSLTGRVNYEQYF	TGTGCCAGCAGTCTTACAGGGAGGGTAAACTACGAGCAGTACTTC
.	TRBD2	TRBJ2-5	TRBV18	CASSRLAGVGETQYF	TGTGCCAGCTCACGACTAGCGGGAGTCGGGGAGACCCAGTACTTC
.	TRBD1	TRBJ1-2	TRBV4-3	CASSQETGDRGGYTF	TGCGCCAGCAGCCAAGAGACAGGGGACAGGGGTGGCTACACCTTC
once	.	TRBJ2-7	TRBV3-1/TRBV3-2	CASSQVPQSYEQYF	TGTGCCAGCAGCCAAGTCCCCCAGTCCTACGAGCAGTACTTC